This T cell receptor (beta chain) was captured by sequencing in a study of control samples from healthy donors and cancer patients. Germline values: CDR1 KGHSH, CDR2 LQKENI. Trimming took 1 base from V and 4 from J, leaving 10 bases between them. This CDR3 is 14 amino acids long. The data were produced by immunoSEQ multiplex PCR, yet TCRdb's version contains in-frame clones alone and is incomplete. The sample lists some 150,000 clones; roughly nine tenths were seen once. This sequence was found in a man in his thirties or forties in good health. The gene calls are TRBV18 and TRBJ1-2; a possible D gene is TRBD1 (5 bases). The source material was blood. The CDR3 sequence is CASSPQAGSYGYTF. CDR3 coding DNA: TGTGCCAGCTCACCACAGGCAGGGTCCTATGGCTACACCTTC.